This T cell receptor (beta chain) was recovered during a study of shared clonotypes between healthy human individuals (TCRdb year 2020). About the investigation overall: A couple of women and a few men aged 18 to 49 years were included in the cohort. For each donor, CD4 naive and CD4 memory were each given three plates, CD8 naive was given two plates, and CD8 memory was given one plate. To estimate repertoire size and how much clonotype sharing occurs between individuals, the study deeply sequenced the blood TCR repertoires of 4 to 6 healthy adults. To increase sequencing depth and limit assay-specific biases, different laboratories used diverse techniques to prepare libraries and sequence TCR repertoires. Leukapheresis yielded between about 0.85 and 10 billion PBMCs per donor. Study-wide conclusions, independent of this receptor: Pairwise subsampling indicated that sequencing depth was expected to affect the degree of clonotype sharing among donors. Compared with non-shared clonotypes, clonotypes shared by all four sorted-subset donors had higher generation probabilities. Across a handful of donors, about 4.5% of naive CD4, 3.5% of naive CD8, under 2.5% of memory CD4, and about 0.4% of memory CD8 clonotypes were shared. Only blood was sampled, and tissue TCR repertoires likely differ from those in blood. Rarefaction of sorted-subset datasets indicated incomplete sequencing despite the large sequencing depth. Naive subsets generally had larger estimated clonotype richness than memory subsets. Because the study included a small number of donors, the genetic and exposure-history diversity represented was limited.

Using the deep immunoSEQ assay, TCR CDR3 regions were amplified from genomic DNA by multiplex PCR. Extracted genomic DNA from each cell subset was spread evenly across all wells of several immunoSEQ 96-well plates, with each plate serving as a replicate. For sorted subsets, 200 to 250 ng genomic DNA, equal to 30,000 to 35,000 T cell genomes, was loaded into each replicate PCR. Purified libraries were quantified with a Qubit 3.0 fluorometer, sized on a Bioanalyzer 2100, and re-quantified with the KAPA Library Quantification kit. Each immunoSEQ 96-well plate was sequenced on its own single-read 150-cycle Illumina NextSeq 550 flow cell. The paper's processing steps were these. Because the immunoSEQ output included only junctional sequences and no quality scores, the filtering could not be the same as the filtering used for full-length reads. Sequences were annotated with PyIR, a Python wrapper for IgBLAST v1.9, and V/J genes and CDR3 were assigned using IMGT germline references. Any read was removed if the V/J assignment was weak (E-value above 1e-6), the CDR3 was missing, or the read contained stop codons, out-of-frame junctions, or ambiguous translated residues. V3J clonotypes were defined as sequences sharing an identical inferred V gene, J gene, and CDR3 amino acid sequence. To compute the percentage overlap between repertoires, the number of shared unique clonotypes was divided by the size of the smaller repertoire. Richness of each repertoire was evaluated using RTK rarefaction, the Chao1 estimator, and Recon v2.1 estimates of unobserved clonotypes. OLGA was used to compute generation probabilities for all TCRbeta clonotypes that the gDNA method yielded from a few donors. TCRdb re-hosts the immuneACCESS table, in-frame sequences only. Its copies lack some clones; in the studies checked, an unresolved V gene accounts for under half of them, and the cause for the rest is not known. That table supplies the V and J calls and clone size; D and trimming were determined from the DNA. This sample lists under 850,000 clones; 92% were detected once. Approximately 25% of the sample is held by the ten biggest clonotypes.

About this clone: Its cognate antigen has yet to be identified. Base qualities are not at hand, and no much larger clone is one base apart.

The junction carries 16 bases between V and J, which are trimmed by 3 bases and 5 bases respectively. From a lookup of the germline V gene, CDR1 and CDR2 are MDHEN and SYDVKM. The CDR3 runs 16 residues from the cysteine to the phenylalanine. The entry retains the CDR3 DNA only, 48 bases that are in frame from base 1. CD8 naive samples were obtained by positive selection for CCR7 among CD45RO-negative cells, yielding a CD45RA+CCR7+ population from which TemRA cells were excluded. Healthy HIV-negative adults with no recently reported acute infections or vaccinations were included as donors. Only Caucasian adults living in Nashville, Tennessee, USA were represented among the donors. After blood collection by leukapheresis, PBMCs were isolated using Ficoll-Histopaque density gradient centrifugation and then cryopreserved in the vapor phase of liquid nitrogen. Analytical flow cytometry was used to check the purity and quantity of every magnetically sorted T cell population. Genomic DNA was isolated from each sorted fraction and quantified by UV absorbance on a Nanodrop 2000c.

The chain links TRBV28 with TRBJ2-2; the D segment could be TRBD1, given 6 matching bases. The source is a man aged 30 to 39 in good health. The source material was naive CD8+ T cells sorted from blood. According to the study, the label for this sample's cell subset or site signals: CD45RA+CCR7+. The DNA sequence reads TGTGCCAGCAGTTTTGAACCAGGGACAAGTACCGGGGAGCTGTTTTTT. This encodes CASSFEPGTSTGELFF.